This T cell receptor (beta chain) was found in a study of T cell repertoires in cytomegalovirus infection. Study outcomes and limitations: CMV-specific HLA-C-restricted TCR beta clonotypes dominated the ex vivo response.

A remark on this clonotype: Its target is unknown.

TCRdb called the reads again in MiXCR, with one record for every CDR3 protein. The sample shows 700,000 to 950,000 distinct CDR3 sequences, approximately 30% of them seen only once. Germline trimming cut 5 bases from V and 5 bases from J; bases unmatched to any gene: 5. The CDR3 covers 14 residues. The germline V gene encodes CDR1 MDHEN and CDR2 SYDVKM. The rearrangement joins TRBV28 to TRBJ1-4; 7 positions match TRBD1. The clonotype originates from a human donor in good health (CMV status not recorded). Some clones in this sample may be carry-over from other donors' samples. This specimen consisted of cultured CD8+ T cells from PBMCs, obtained from culture after CMV antigen stimulation. The CDR3 region has the DNA TGTGCCAGCAGTAAGACAGGGCTGAATGAAAAACTGTTTTTT. Protein product: CASSKTGLNEKLFF.